These T cell receptor beta chains were read from a single sample in a study of OX40 agonist ivuxolimab in advanced cancers. Only in-frame clones appear in the TCRdb table, and some are missing; sequencing was by immunoSEQ multiplex PCR. The sample contains about 46,000 clones, about 79% of which appear only once. Specimen: CD4+ or CD8+ T cells sorted from blood, collected in a trial of the OX40 agonist ivuxolimab. Every receptor here comes from an adult with an advanced solid tumor such as melanoma, head and neck, liver or kidney cancer. Both conserved end residues are part of each CDR3. The D gene is left open where the match is weak. A row's size may be missing; if present it is once, few, many or a size class.

TRBV6-6	-	-	TRBJ1-1	TGTGCCAGCAGTTACGGGGTAAAGGCTGAAGCTTTCTTT	CASSYGVKAEAFF
TRBV21-1	-	once	TRBJ2-3	TGTGCCAGTTATACACCGGGACTTCTTAACACAGATACGCAGTATTTT	CASYTPGLLNTDTQYF
TRBV18	-	-	TRBJ2-2	TGTGCCAGCTCACCCCTCGAAGTGGGCCGGGACGGTTACACCGGGGAGCTGTTTTTT	CASSPLEVGRDGYTGELFF
TRBV11-1	-	-	TRBJ2-7	TGTGCCAGCAGCTTAGTTGCCAGTTCCCCCTACGAGCAGTACTTC	CASSLVASSPYEQYF
TRBV18	TRBD2	-	TRBJ2-7	TGTGCCAGCTCACCAGGTGCGGGGGAAGTCGACGAGCAGTACTTC	CASSPGAGEVDEQYF
TRBV9	-	-	TRBJ2-3	TGTGCCAGCAGCGTAGAGAAGGATACGCAGTATTTT	CASSVEKDTQYF
TRBV2	-	-	TRBJ2-3	TGTGCCAGCAGTCCAGGGGGGACTAGCACAGATACGCAGTATTTT	CASSPGGTSTDTQYF
TRBV9	-	-	TRBJ2-1	TGTGCCAGCAGCCCAGGACCCGGGGATGAGCAGTTCTTC	CASSPGPGDEQFF
TRBV19	TRBD1	-	TRBJ1-5	TGTGCCAGTAGTGCAGGGACAGGTGGCAATCAGCCCCAGCATTTT	CASSAGTGGNQPQHF
TRBV5-1	TRBD2	-	TRBJ2-5	TGCGCCAGCAGCCCCGGCGGACTAGCGGGGGCAGCGGAGACCCAGTACTTC	CASSPGGLAGAAETQYF
TRBV2	-	-	TRBJ2-2	TGTGCCAGCAGTCCCAGGGCGGGCGGGGAGCTGTTTTTT	CASSPRAGGELFF
TRBV5-1	TRBD2	-	TRBJ2-3	TGCGCCAGCAGCTACCGACTAGCGGGGGGCTCAGATACGCAGTATTTT	CASSYRLAGGSDTQYF
TRBV5-4	-	-	TRBJ2-7	TGTGCCAGCAGCCCGGATAGCGTCTCCTACGAGCAGTACTTC	CASSPDSVSYEQYF
TRBV11-2	TRBD1	-	TRBJ2-1	TGTGCCAGCAGCCCCGGACAGGGCATTCTCAATGAGCAGTTCTTC	CASSPGQGILNEQFF
TRBV27	-	few	TRBJ2-3	TGTGCCAGCAGTGTGGGGGCTAAAGGGTTGAGCACAGATACGCAGTATTTT	CASSVGAKGLSTDTQYF
TRBV14	-	-	TRBJ1-6	TGTGCCAGCAGCCTAGGGATTTGGGGGACTTCACCCCTCCACTTT	CASSLGIWGTSPLHF
TRBV13	-	-	TRBJ1-2	TGTGCCAGCAGCTTCTCTAACTATGGCTACACCTTC	CASSFSNYGYTF
TRBV18	-	-	TRBJ1-1	TGTGCCAGCTCACCAACCAGGGAGGGGGACACTGAAGCTTTCTTT	CASSPTREGDTEAFF
TRBV19	-	-	TRBJ2-5	TGTGCCAGTAGTGGACTTCAAGAGACCCAGTACTTC	CASSGLQETQYF
TRBV4-3	-	-	TRBJ1-6	TGCGCCAGCAGCCAAGGTGGTAATTCACCCCTCCACTTT	CASSQGGNSPLHF
TRBV29-1	TRBD2	-	TRBJ2-7	TGCAGCGTAGACGCGGGGGGGCATTACGAGCAGTACTTC	CSVDAGGHYEQYF
TRBV5-1	TRBD1	-	TRBJ2-3	TGCGCCAGCAGCTTACAGGGTCGCACAGGGGCAGATACGCAGTATTTT	CASSLQGRTGADTQYF
TRBV5-1	-	-	TRBJ1-4	TGCGCCAGCAGCTCGGGACTGGGTAATGAAAAACTGTTTTTT	CASSSGLGNEKLFF
TRBV27	-	-	TRBJ1-2	TGTGCCAGCAGTTCTCTCGGAGGTGGCTACACCTTC	CASSSLGGGYTF
TRBV5-6	TRBD1	few	TRBJ2-3	TGTGCCAGCAGCTTTTTCAGGGGGTCGGATACGCAGTATTTT	CASSFFRGSDTQYF
TRBV2	-	-	TRBJ1-2	TGTGCCAGCAGCCTAGACACCTCTAACTATGGCTACACCTTC	CASSLDTSNYGYTF
TRBV2	-	-	TRBJ1-4	TGTGCCAGCACCCAGAGATGGGGCCAAAATGAAAAACTGTTTTTT	CASTQRWGQNEKLFF
TRBV27	-	-	TRBJ1-1	TGTGCCAGCAGTCCGATTAGCGGAATTGAAGCTTTCTTT	CASSPISGIEAFF
TRBV5-6	-	few	TRBJ2-1	TGTGCCAGCAGCTTTGGACAGAAACTCTACAATGAGCAGTTCTTC	CASSFGQKLYNEQFF
TRBV2	-	-	TRBJ2-7	TGTGCCAGCAGTGAATCCCACGAGCAGTACTTC	CASSESHEQYF
TRBV6-6	-	-	TRBJ1-1	TGTGCCAGCAGTTACTCAATAATTAATGAAGCTTTCTTT	CASSYSIINEAFF
TRBV4-1	-	-	TRBJ1-2	TGCGCCAGCAGCCAAGAACCTTTATATGGGCCTGTCACCTTC	CASSQEPLYGPVTF
TRBV27	-	-	TRBJ2-2	TGTGCCAGCAGTCTCCTCAGAGGAGCCGGGGAGCTGTTTTTT	CASSLLRGAGELFF
TRBV6-1	TRBD1	-	TRBJ2-7	TGTGCCAGCAGTGAGGGACAGGGGGCAACCTACGAGCAGTACTTC	CASSEGQGATYEQYF
TRBV5-1	-	-	TRBJ2-7	TGCGCCAGCGGACCGTCGGGGTCCTACGAGCAGTACTTC	CASGPSGSYEQYF
TRBV5-1	-	few	TRBJ2-3	TGCGCCAGCAGCTTGGGTGGGACCCACGGAACAGATACGCAGTATTTT	CASSLGGTHGTDTQYF
TRBV18	TRBD1	-	TRBJ2-1	TGTGCCAGCTCGCATCAGGGGGCGCACTCCTACAATGAGCAGTTCTTC	CASSHQGAHSYNEQFF
TRBV7-9	-	-	TRBJ1-2	TGTGCCAGCAGCTTAGATCCGGGGGGGTATGGCTACACCTTC	CASSLDPGGYGYTF
TRBV29-1	-	-	TRBJ1-4	TGCAGCGCAGGGGACGAAAAACTGTTTTTT	CSAGDEKLFF
TRBV18	-	-	TRBJ1-4	TGTGCCAGCTCCCCGTTTGCAACTAATGAAAAACTGTTTTTT	CASSPFATNEKLFF
TRBV5-6	TRBD1	-	TRBJ2-7	TGTGCCAGCAGCTTGGAAAGGGGGCTCTACGAGCAGTACTTC	CASSLERGLYEQYF